Shown below are 20 T cell receptor beta chains from a single sample sequenced in a study of blood T cell repertoires in COVID-19. Some clones are missing from TCRdb's copy, which holds only in-frame ones; the method was immunoSEQ multiplex PCR. The sample includes roughly 44,000 clones, about 90% of them seen just once. The sequenced material came from peripheral blood. The receptor source for this set is a man older than 75 with acute or convalescent COVID-19.

This chain uses TRBV11-2 with TRBJ1-2, with TRBD1 matching over 9 bases. Germline-derived CDR1 and CDR2 are SGHAT and FQNNGV. V lost 0 bases to trimming and J lost 5 bases; unmatched junction nucleotides: 4. CDR3 size: 15 residues. The CDR3 sequence: CASSLDRQGVYGYTF. The CDR3 DNA sequence: TGTGCCAGCAGCTTAGATCGACAGGGGGTGTATGGCTACACCTTC. The complete variable domain, with remaining parts taken from reference TRBV11-2 and TRBJ1-2, reads EAGVAQSPRYKIIEKRQSVAFWCNPISGHATLYWYQQILGQGPKLLIQFQNNGVVDDSQLPKDRFSAERLKGVDSTLKIQPAKLEDSAVYLCASSLDRQGVYGYTFGSGTRLTVV.

The chain combines TRBV7-9 with TRBJ2-3, with D perhaps matching TRBD2 (5 bases). Trimming left V 0 bases short and J 1 base short, with 11 bases between. CDR1 and CDR2 from the germline V gene are SEHNR and FQNEAQ (reference sequence). The CDR3 is made up of 16 amino acids. The CDR3 DNA sequence: TGTGCCAGCAGCTTAGCGAGGACTGCAGGCACAGATACGCAGTATTTT. Protein product: CASSLARTAGTDTQYF.

The gene calls are TRBV14 and TRBJ1-1, with D possibly matching TRBD1 (6 bases). Germline assignment: CDR1 SGHDN and CDR2 FVKESK. This CDR3 contains 14 residues. Trimming pared 1 base from V and 5 bases from J, leaving 11 bases between. CDR3 loop: CASSQVQGQTEAFF. The CDR3 DNA reads TGTGCCAGCAGCCAAGTCCAGGGGCAAACTGAAGCTTTCTTT.

This clone was seen once. V gene TRBV5-1 combines with J gene TRBJ2-1; D remains unclear. The V gene lost 0 bases and the J gene lost 4 bases, with 2 bases spanning the gap. Germline-derived CDR1 and CDR2 are SGHRS and YFSETQ. CDR3 length: 12 residues. CDR3 residues: CASSLAYNEQFF. CDR3 nucleotide sequence: TGCGCCAGCAGCTTGGCTTACAATGAGCAGTTCTTC.

The chain couples TRBV27 to TRBJ2-4; TRBD2 matches at 7 bases. The V segment lost 6 bases and the J segment 2 bases; nucleotides outside the gene matches: 7. Germline V lookup: CDR1 MNHEY, CDR2 SMNVEV (reference sequence). The CDR3 runs to 15 residues. The CDR3 DNA is TGTGCCAGCAGCCAAGGGCGGGAGACCAAAAACATTCAGTACTTC. Its protein is CASSQGRETKNIQYF.

The chain recombines TRBV27 with TRBJ2-5; 7 nucleotides agree with TRBD1. With V trimmed by 3 bases and J by 2 bases, 6 bases remained unmatched. CDR3 length: 15 residues. Germline V lookup: CDR1 MNHEY, CDR2 SMNVEV (reference sequence). The CDR3 nucleotides are TGTGCCAGCAGTTTTACCGGGACAGAGCAAGAGACCCAGTACTTC. As protein: CASSFTGTEQETQYF.

J is TRBJ2-1 and V is TRBV5-6; the D gene is possibly TRBD1 (6 bases). In germline, CDR1 is SGHDT, CDR2 YYEEEE. V was pared by 0 bases and J by 13 bases, with 11 bases between. The CDR3 covers 12 residues. CDR3 sequence reads: CASSLGFRGQFF. The CDR3 DNA reads TGTGCCAGCAGCTTGGGCTTCAGGGGTCAGTTCTTC.

The chain recombines TRBV7-9 with TRBJ2-1; no clear D gene. The CDR3 loop spans 14 amino acids. Trimming removed 1 base from V and 6 bases from J, with 10 bases in between. The germline V gene has CDR1 SEHNR and CDR2 FQNEAQ (reference sequence). The CDR3 bases are TGTGCCAGCAGCTTAGATTTAGCCGGCAATGAGCAGTTCTTC. Translating it yields CASSLDLAGNEQFF.

The rearrangement links TRBV25-1 to TRBJ1-2, with D uncertain. This CDR3 spans 13 amino acids. Trimming removed 10 bases at V and 3 bases at J, with 15 bases between. Germline V gene data show CDR1 as MGHDK and CDR2 as SYGVNS. In nucleotides, the CDR3 is TGTGCCACCCAGTGGGCAGGTTACTATGGCTACACCTTC. It translates to CATQWAGYYGYTF.

The chain carries TRBV29-1 and TRBJ1-2, with 10 bases that match TRBD1. V shed 7 bases, J shed 8 bases, and the junction held 13 bases outside the gene matches. CDR3 length: 14 residues. The V gene's germline CDR1 is SQVTM and CDR2 ANQGSEA. Here the CDR3 DNA reads TGCAGCGCCTTTGAGGGACAGGGGTATGGGGGCTACACCTTC. Amino acid sequence: CSAFEGQGYGGYTF. The whole variable domain, remainder taken from reference TRBV29-1 and TRBJ1-2, is SAVISQKPSRDICQRGTSLTIQCQVDSQVTMMFWYRQQPGQSLTLIATANQGSEATYESGFVIDKFPISRPNLTFSTLTVSNMSPEDSSIYLCSAFEGQGYGGYTFGSGTRLTVV.

The V gene is TRBV11-2, the J gene TRBJ2-3; TRBD2 agrees at 9 bases. Germline V gene sequence: CDR1 SGHAT, CDR2 FQNNGV. The length of the CDR3 is 14 residues. The trim removed 7 bases at V and 4 bases at J, leaving 6 bases unmatched. The CDR3: CASKGGLAADTQYF. CDR3 DNA sequence: TGTGCCAGCAAGGGGGGACTAGCTGCAGATACGCAGTATTTT.

This clone was seen a single time. The chain is built from TRBV9 and TRBJ2-7, with 11 bases identical to TRBD1. After removal of 3 bases from V and 4 bases from J, the junction contained 3 bases not matched to a gene. The germline V gene encodes CDR1 SGDLS and CDR2 YYNGEE. This CDR3 has 14 amino acids. The CDR3 is CASSGDRGGYEQYF. The CDR3 DNA sequence: TGTGCCAGCAGCGGGGACAGGGGGGGATACGAGCAGTACTTC.

The chain couples TRBV4-1 to TRBJ2-2; 7 bases match TRBD1. The trim removed 0 bases at V and 1 base at J, leaving 14 bases unmatched. The germline CDR1 and CDR2 sequences are MGHRA and YSYEKL. The CDR3 consists of 20 residues. The CDR3: CASSQDWTKGAQLNTGELFF. CDR3 nucleotide sequence: TGCGCCAGCAGCCAAGATTGGACGAAGGGGGCCCAACTGAACACCGGGGAGCTGTTTTTT.

The J gene is TRBJ1-2, the V gene TRBV15, with TRBD1 identical over 7 bases. Unmatched junction bases numbered 11, after V lost 0 bases and J lost 7 bases. The CDR3 has 16 amino acids. The germline V gene has CDR1 LNHNV and CDR2 YYDKDF (reference sequence). In nucleotides, the CDR3 is TGTGCCACCAGCAGAGATCGATCGGGTTCAGGGGGTGGCTACACCTTC. Encoded protein: CATSRDRSGSGGGYTF. Full variable domain (remainder filled in from reference TRBV15 and TRBJ1-2): DAMVIQNPRYQVTQFGKPVTLSCSQTLNHNVMYWYQQKSSQAPKLLFHYYDKDFNNEADTPDNFQSRRPNTSFCFLDIRSPGLGDTAMYLCATSRDRSGSGGGYTFGSGTRLTVV.

The V call is TRBV10-2, the J call TRBJ1-1, with unresolved D. The CDR3 has 12 amino acids. Germline-derived CDR1 and CDR2 are WSHSY and SAAADI. The V and J ends lost 6 bases and 3 bases respectively, with 8 bases between them. CDR3 sequence: CASREQYTEAFF. For the CDR3, the DNA is TGCGCCAGCAGGGAACAGTACACTGAAGCTTTCTTT.

The rearrangement links TRBV11-2 to TRBJ1-3; a weak D match, TRBD1 (5 bases). This CDR3 is built from 15 residues. The germline CDR1 and CDR2 sequences are SGHAT and FQNNGV. V was trimmed by 2 bases and J by 4 bases, leaving 12 bases between them. CDR3 sequence (DNA): TGTGCCAGCAGCTTACGTCAGGGATACGGAAACACCATATATTTT. Protein sequence: CASSLRQGYGNTIYF. The entire variable domain, with the rest obtained from reference TRBV11-2 and TRBJ1-3, is as follows: EAGVAQSPRYKIIEKRQSVAFWCNPISGHATLYWYQQILGQGPKLLIQFQNNGVVDDSQLPKDRFSAERLKGVDSTLKIQPAKLEDSAVYLCASSLRQGYGNTIYFGEGSWLTVV.

This rearrangement joins TRBV19 to TRBJ2-1, with 7 bases that match TRBD2. The V segment lost 6 bases and the J segment 3 bases; nucleotides outside the gene matches: 8. Germline CDR1 and CDR2: LNHDA and SQIVND (reference sequence). This CDR3 contains 15 residues. The CDR3 DNA follows: TGTGCCAGTAGGAAGACGGGGGGACTCTACAATGAGCAGTTCTTC. It translates to CASRKTGGLYNEQFF. Looking up the rest from reference TRBV19 and TRBJ2-1 gives the full variable domain: DGGITQSPKYLFRKEGQNVTLSCEQNLNHDAMYWYRQDPGQGLRLIYYSQIVNDFQKGDIAEGYSVSREKKESFPLTVTSAQKNPTAFYLCASRKTGGLYNEQFFGPGTRLTVL.

This clone was counted a single time. The rearrangement uses TRBV6-5 and TRBJ2-7; 8 bases map to TRBD1. From germline, CDR1 is MNHEY and CDR2 SVGAGI. The CDR3 totals 15 residues. Losses at the gene ends were 6 bases for V and 1 base for J; bases not matched to a gene: 8. The CDR3 loop is CASSLGTGWSYEQYF. CDR3 in DNA: TGTGCCAGCAGCCTCGGGACAGGTTGGTCCTACGAGCAGTACTTC.

This chain joins TRBV2 and TRBJ1-6, with D perhaps TRBD1 (5 bases). CDR1 is SNHLY and CDR2 is FYNNEI in the germline V gene. The germline V and J ends were trimmed by 8 bases and 10 bases, with 18 bases remaining between them. CDR3 length equals 14 residues. The CDR3 here is CASGSQNRRSPLHF. The CDR3 DNA is TGTGCCAGCGGTTCTCAAAACAGGCGATCACCCCTCCACTTT.

The chain links TRBV3-1 (or the pseudogene TRBV3-2) to TRBJ2-3, with TRBD2 identical over 11 bases. In germline, CDR1 is LGHDT, CDR2 YNNKEL (reference sequence). This CDR3 spans 18 amino acids. Unmatched junction bases numbered 10, after V lost 1 base and J lost 4 bases. This chain's CDR3 is CASSQGPQLAGAADTQYF. The CDR3 DNA reads TGTGCCAGCAGCCAAGGTCCGCAACTAGCGGGGGCCGCAGATACGCAGTATTTT.